Listed below are T cell receptor beta chains from one sample, sequenced in a study of shared clonotypes between healthy human individuals. Sequenced by immunoSEQ multiplex PCR; TCRdb stores in-frame clones only, minus some. The sample includes some 2,100,000 clones, roughly 91% of them seen just once. Sequenced: naive CD8+ T cells from PBMCs. The receptor set was obtained from a man younger than 35 in good health. Some clones in this sample may be carry-over from other donors' samples. The CDR3 runs from the conserved cysteine through the conserved F or W. Fields, in order: J gene, D gene, clone size, V gene, CDR3 protein, CDR3 DNA. D genes are given only for firm matches. Clone size, where shown, is once, few, many, or a class for clones that have expanded.

j_call: TRBJ2-7
d_call: .
clone_size: .
v_call: TRBV28
cdr3_aa: CASSLRPLRGDEQYF
cdr3_nt: TGTGCCAGCAGTTTAAGACCGCTTCGGGGCGATGAGCAGTACTTC

j_call: TRBJ2-5
d_call: TRBD2
clone_size: .
v_call: TRBV7-9
cdr3_aa: CASSLRLAGDRFQETQYF
cdr3_nt: TGTGCCAGCAGCTTAAGATTAGCGGGAGATAGGTTCCAAGAGACCCAGTACTTC

j_call: TRBJ1-2
d_call: .
clone_size: .
v_call: TRBV7-9
cdr3_aa: CASSPAPLNYGYTF
cdr3_nt: TGTGCCAGCAGCCCTGCCCCCTTAAACTATGGCTACACCTTC

j_call: TRBJ2-6
d_call: TRBD2
clone_size: .
v_call: TRBV11-2
cdr3_aa: CASSPRGPSGIGANVLTF
cdr3_nt: TGTGCCAGCAGCCCTAGAGGGCCGAGCGGGATTGGGGCCAACGTCCTGACTTTC

j_call: TRBJ1-4
d_call: .
clone_size: .
v_call: TRBV9
cdr3_aa: CASSVGSGAGEKLFF
cdr3_nt: TGTGCCAGCAGCGTAGGGTCAGGGGCAGGCGAAAAACTGTTTTTT

j_call: TRBJ2-1
d_call: .
clone_size: .
v_call: TRBV7-3
cdr3_aa: CASSLTVGGPYNEQFF
cdr3_nt: TGTGCCAGCAGCTTAACGGTAGGGGGACCCTACAATGAGCAGTTCTTC

j_call: TRBJ2-5
d_call: .
clone_size: .
v_call: TRBV5-1
cdr3_aa: CASSSTRDIQETQYF
cdr3_nt: TGCGCCAGCAGCTCGACCCGGGACATACAAGAGACCCAGTACTTC

j_call: TRBJ2-7
d_call: .
clone_size: .
v_call: TRBV19
cdr3_aa: CASSILGTGYNEQYF
cdr3_nt: TGTGCCAGTAGTATCCTCGGAACGGGGTACAACGAGCAGTACTTC

j_call: TRBJ1-2
d_call: TRBD1
clone_size: .
v_call: TRBV9
cdr3_aa: CASSPRQGADADGYTF
cdr3_nt: TGTGCCAGCAGCCCCCGACAGGGGGCGGATGCGGATGGCTACACCTTC

j_call: TRBJ2-1
d_call: TRBD2
clone_size: .
v_call: TRBV10-3
cdr3_aa: CAISDPRLAGLSYNEQFF
cdr3_nt: TGTGCCATCAGTGACCCGAGACTAGCGGGACTCTCCTACAATGAGCAGTTCTTC

j_call: TRBJ2-1
d_call: TRBD2
clone_size: .
v_call: TRBV9
cdr3_aa: CASSPRGLAGYNEQFF
cdr3_nt: TGTGCCAGCAGCCCCCGGGGGCTAGCGGGTTACAATGAGCAGTTCTTC

j_call: TRBJ1-2
d_call: TRBD1
clone_size: .
v_call: TRBV7-9
cdr3_aa: CASSSHQGVYGYTF
cdr3_nt: TGTGCCAGCAGCTCCCATCAGGGGGTTTATGGCTACACCTTC

j_call: TRBJ2-2
d_call: TRBD1
clone_size: .
v_call: TRBV7-9
cdr3_aa: CASRDRVQGSGELFF
cdr3_nt: TGTGCCAGCAGGGACAGGGTACAGGGATCAGGGGAGCTGTTTTTT

j_call: TRBJ1-5
d_call: TRBD1
clone_size: few
v_call: TRBV2
cdr3_aa: CASSDPGQGGQPQHF
cdr3_nt: TGTGCCAGCAGCGATCCGGGACAGGGGGGTCAGCCCCAGCATTTT

j_call: TRBJ1-1
d_call: .
clone_size: few
v_call: TRBV14
cdr3_aa: CASSQGFPNTEAFF
cdr3_nt: TGTGCCAGCAGCCAAGGTTTCCCGAACACTGAAGCTTTCTTT

j_call: TRBJ2-7
d_call: .
clone_size: .
v_call: TRBV9
cdr3_aa: CASSVGRTESSYEQYF
cdr3_nt: TGTGCCAGCAGCGTAGGTCGGACAGAGAGCTCCTACGAGCAGTACTTC

j_call: TRBJ2-7
d_call: .
clone_size: .
v_call: TRBV6-1
cdr3_aa: CASTPGLGYEQYF
cdr3_nt: TGTGCCAGCACCCCGGGGCTTGGCTACGAGCAGTACTTC

j_call: TRBJ2-2
d_call: TRBD2
clone_size: .
v_call: TRBV18
cdr3_aa: CASSPLRLAFSTGELFF
cdr3_nt: TGTGCCAGCTCACCGCTACGACTAGCTTTCTCGACCGGGGAGCTGTTTTTT

j_call: TRBJ2-1
d_call: .
clone_size: .
v_call: TRBV7-2
cdr3_aa: CASSAVGSGYNEQFF
cdr3_nt: TGTGCCAGCAGCGCCGTGGGTTCAGGGTACAATGAGCAGTTCTTC

j_call: TRBJ2-7
d_call: TRBD2
clone_size: .
v_call: TRBV27
cdr3_aa: CASSSGRTHYEQYF
cdr3_nt: TGTGCCAGCAGTAGCGGGAGGACCCACTACGAGCAGTACTTC

j_call: TRBJ2-3
d_call: TRBD1
clone_size: .
v_call: TRBV7-9
cdr3_aa: CASSHGQGRVDTQYF
cdr3_nt: TGTGCCAGCAGCCACGGACAGGGTCGTGTAGATACGCAGTATTTT

j_call: TRBJ1-2
d_call: TRBD1
clone_size: .
v_call: TRBV28
cdr3_aa: CASSADRADGYTF
cdr3_nt: TGTGCCAGCAGTGCAGACAGGGCCGATGGCTACACCTTC

j_call: TRBJ2-1
d_call: TRBD1
clone_size: .
v_call: TRBV7-9
cdr3_aa: CASSPGTGGATLYEQFF
cdr3_nt: TGTGCCAGCAGCCCCGGGACAGGGGGCGCGACGCTGTATGAGCAGTTCTTC

j_call: TRBJ2-7
d_call: .
clone_size: .
v_call: TRBV2
cdr3_aa: CASTRAAEQYF
cdr3_nt: TGTGCCAGCACGAGGGCCGCCGAGCAGTACTTC

j_call: TRBJ2-7
d_call: TRBD1
clone_size: .
v_call: TRBV5-4
cdr3_aa: CASSFRDSPYEQYF
cdr3_nt: TGTGCCAGCAGCTTCCGGGACAGCCCCTACGAGCAGTACTTC

j_call: TRBJ1-2
d_call: .
clone_size: .
v_call: TRBV11-2
cdr3_aa: CASSSPVRGGGELNYGYTF
cdr3_nt: TGTGCCAGCAGCTCCCCGGTCAGGGGAGGTGGGGAGCTGAACTATGGCTACACCTTC

j_call: TRBJ2-7
d_call: .
clone_size: .
v_call: TRBV27
cdr3_aa: CASSFRVGSYEQYF
cdr3_nt: TGTGCCAGCAGTTTTCGCGTGGGAAGTTACGAGCAGTACTTC

j_call: TRBJ2-5
d_call: .
clone_size: .
v_call: TRBV2
cdr3_aa: CASSEELDRPHRRTQYF
cdr3_nt: TGTGCCAGCAGTGAAGAACTAGATCGCCCCCACCGGCGGACCCAGTACTTC

j_call: TRBJ1-1
d_call: TRBD1
clone_size: .
v_call: TRBV27
cdr3_aa: CASSARQGSTEAFF
cdr3_nt: TGTGCCAGCAGTGCCCGACAGGGCAGCACTGAAGCTTTCTTT

j_call: TRBJ2-5
d_call: .
clone_size: .
v_call: TRBV28
cdr3_aa: CASSFPRETQYF
cdr3_nt: TGTGCCAGCAGTTTCCCCAGAGAGACCCAGTACTTC

j_call: TRBJ1-5
d_call: .
clone_size: .
v_call: TRBV27
cdr3_aa: CASSTGISNQPQHF
cdr3_nt: TGTGCCAGCAGCACAGGGATTAGCAATCAGCCCCAGCATTTT

j_call: TRBJ1-2
d_call: .
clone_size: once
v_call: TRBV7-9
cdr3_aa: CASSLTGWPGYTF
cdr3_nt: TGTGCCAGCAGCTTAACCGGGTGGCCTGGCTACACCTTC

j_call: TRBJ1-2
d_call: .
clone_size: .
v_call: TRBV7-9
cdr3_aa: CASFGFDGYTF
cdr3_nt: TGTGCCAGCTTCGGGTTCGATGGCTACACCTTC

j_call: TRBJ2-1
d_call: .
clone_size: .
v_call: TRBV6-6
cdr3_aa: CASSYTANEQFF
cdr3_nt: TGTGCCAGCAGTTACACCGCCAATGAGCAGTTCTTC

j_call: TRBJ2-7
d_call: TRBD1
clone_size: .
v_call: TRBV9
cdr3_aa: CASSPDGTGGYEQYF
cdr3_nt: TGTGCCAGCAGCCCCGACGGGACAGGGGGCTACGAGCAGTACTTC

j_call: TRBJ2-5
d_call: .
clone_size: .
v_call: TRBV5-6
cdr3_aa: CASSLVSGGQETQYF
cdr3_nt: TGTGCCAGCAGCTTGGTCTCTGGGGGTCAAGAGACCCAGTACTTC

j_call: TRBJ2-1
d_call: TRBD2
clone_size: .
v_call: TRBV29-1
cdr3_aa: CSVDPRTSGRDNEQFF
cdr3_nt: TGCAGCGTTGACCCAAGGACTAGCGGGAGGGACAATGAGCAGTTCTTC

j_call: TRBJ2-1
d_call: .
clone_size: .
v_call: TRBV19
cdr3_aa: CASSIERVDEQFF
cdr3_nt: TGTGCCAGTAGTATAGAGAGGGTGGATGAGCAGTTCTTC

j_call: TRBJ2-5
d_call: TRBD1
clone_size: .
v_call: TRBV11-2
cdr3_aa: CASSLFDRGGETQYF
cdr3_nt: TGTGCCAGCAGCTTATTCGACAGGGGAGGAGAGACCCAGTACTTC

j_call: TRBJ1-5
d_call: .
clone_size: .
v_call: TRBV28
cdr3_aa: CASSSVYNQPQHF
cdr3_nt: TGTGCCAGCAGTTCCGTTTACAATCAGCCCCAGCATTTT

j_call: TRBJ1-3
d_call: .
clone_size: .
v_call: TRBV19
cdr3_aa: CASQAPTSPRPGNTIYF
cdr3_nt: TGTGCCAGCCAGGCCCCTACCTCACCCCGACCCGGAAACACCATATATTTT

j_call: TRBJ1-1
d_call: TRBD1
clone_size: .
v_call: TRBV28
cdr3_aa: CASSDGQGVEGMNTEAFF
cdr3_nt: TGTGCCAGCAGTGACGGACAGGGGGTAGAGGGCATGAACACTGAAGCTTTCTTT

j_call: TRBJ2-7
d_call: .
clone_size: .
v_call: TRBV7-2
cdr3_aa: CASSGGTVYEQYF
cdr3_nt: TGTGCCAGCAGCGGAGGGACGGTATACGAGCAGTACTTC